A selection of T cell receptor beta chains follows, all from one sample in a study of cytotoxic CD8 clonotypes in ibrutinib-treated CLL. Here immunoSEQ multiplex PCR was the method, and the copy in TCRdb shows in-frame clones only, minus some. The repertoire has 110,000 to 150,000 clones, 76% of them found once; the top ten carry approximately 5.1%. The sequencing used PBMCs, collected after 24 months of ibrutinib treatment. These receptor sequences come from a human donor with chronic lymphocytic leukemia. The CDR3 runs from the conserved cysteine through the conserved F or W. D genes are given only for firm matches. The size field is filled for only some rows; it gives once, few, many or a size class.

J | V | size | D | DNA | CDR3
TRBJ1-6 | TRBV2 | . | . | TGTGCCAGCAGAGATGGGCTAGGGGGTTCACCCCTCCACTTT | CASRDGLGGSPLHF
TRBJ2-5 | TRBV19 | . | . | TGTGCCAGTAGTAGGGGGGACCAAGAGACCCAGTACTTC | CASSRGDQETQYF
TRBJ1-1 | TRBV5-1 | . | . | TGCGCCAGCAGCTTTTTTGGGGGTGAAGCTTTCTTT | CASSFFGGEAFF
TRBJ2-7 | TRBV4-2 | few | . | TGTGCCAGCAGCCAGACCCGGGGGACCACCCACTACGAGCAGTACTTC | CASSQTRGTTHYEQYF
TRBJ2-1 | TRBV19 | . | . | TGTGCCAGTAGTATGGGTAGGGGGGGCGATGAGCAGTTCTTC | CASSMGRGGDEQFF
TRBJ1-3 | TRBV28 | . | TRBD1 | TGTGCCAGCAGTCCCGGGCGACAGGGATTTGGCACCATATATTTT | CASSPGRQGFGTIYF
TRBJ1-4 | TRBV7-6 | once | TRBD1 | TGTGCCAGCAGCCCGCAACAGGGGAGGGCAACTAATGAAAAACTGTTTTTT | CASSPQQGRATNEKLFF
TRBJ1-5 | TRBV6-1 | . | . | TGTGCCAGCAGTGAAGGCGGCAGCCATCAGCCCCAGCATTTT | CASSEGGSHQPQHF
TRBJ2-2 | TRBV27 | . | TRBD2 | TGTGCCAGCAGACTAGCGGGCCTGAACACCGGGGAGCTGTTTTTT | CASRLAGLNTGELFF
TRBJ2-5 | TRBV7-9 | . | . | TGTGCCAGCAGCTTAGGTCCAGGGTATCAAGAGACCCAGTACTTC | CASSLGPGYQETQYF
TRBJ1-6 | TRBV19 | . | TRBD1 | TGTGCCAGTAGCCCAGGACAGGGCCGGGGGTCACCCCTCCACTTT | CASSPGQGRGSPLHF
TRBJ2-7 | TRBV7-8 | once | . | TGTGCCAGCAGGCGGACGGACAACTACGAGCAGTACTTC | CASRRTDNYEQYF
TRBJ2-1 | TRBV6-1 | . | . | TGTGCCAGCAGTCTAAGGGGGTATCTGGATGAGCAGTTCTTC | CASSLRGYLDEQFF
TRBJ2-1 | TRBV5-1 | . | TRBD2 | TGCGCCAGCAGCCCGCGGGGGGATTCCTACAATGAGCAGTTCTTC | CASSPRGDSYNEQFF
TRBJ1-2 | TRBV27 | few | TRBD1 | TGTGCCAGCAGTTTCCTGGACAGGAGGGATGGCTACACCTTC | CASSFLDRRDGYTF
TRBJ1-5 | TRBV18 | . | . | TGTGCCAGCTCACCAAGCACGTCCTCGGCGCGGCCCCAGCATTTT | CASSPSTSSARPQHF
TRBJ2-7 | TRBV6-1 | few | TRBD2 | TGTGCCAGCAGGGGGACTAGCGGCTACGAGCAGTACTTC | CASRGTSGYEQYF
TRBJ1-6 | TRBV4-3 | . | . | TGCGCCAGCAGCCAAGGGGGGCAGGGGCTAAATTCACCCCTCCACTTT | CASSQGGQGLNSPLHF
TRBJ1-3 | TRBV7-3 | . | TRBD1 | TGTGCCAGCAGCCCCCAAGGGACAGGTTCTGGAAACACCATATATTTT | CASSPQGTGSGNTIYF
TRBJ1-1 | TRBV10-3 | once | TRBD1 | TGTGCCATCACTCAGGGACAGGGGGCGCAGGGCACTGAAGCTTTCTTT | CAITQGQGAQGTEAFF
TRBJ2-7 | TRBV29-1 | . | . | TGCAGCGTTGAAGGGAGCTACGAGCAGTACTTC | CSVEGSYEQYF
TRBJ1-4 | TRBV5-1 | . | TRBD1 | TGCGCCAGCAGCTTCGCCGGGACAGGGGAAAAACTGTTTTTT | CASSFAGTGEKLFF
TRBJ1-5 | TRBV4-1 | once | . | TGCGCCAGCAGCCAAGGTTGGGGCCCCCGCATGGGCAATCAGCCCCAGCATTTT | CASSQGWGPRMGNQPQHF
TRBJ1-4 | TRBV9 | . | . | TGTGCCAGCAGCGTATCACAGGGCCGCGAGGGTGAAAAACTGTTTTTT | CASSVSQGREGEKLFF
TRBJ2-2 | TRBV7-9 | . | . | TGTGCCAGCGGCAACAATGATGCCGGGGAGCTGTTTTTT | CASGNNDAGELFF
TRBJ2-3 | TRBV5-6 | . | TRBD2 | TGTGCCAGCAGCCTCCAGGGGACTAGAGTTCAGTATTTT | CASSLQGTRVQYF
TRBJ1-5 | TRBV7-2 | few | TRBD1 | TGTGCCAGCAGCTCCCAGGGGGATCAGCCCCAGCATTTT | CASSSQGDQPQHF
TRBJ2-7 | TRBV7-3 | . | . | TGTGCCAGCAGCCCTCGGAGCGGAGCCTACGAGCAGTACTTC | CASSPRSGAYEQYF
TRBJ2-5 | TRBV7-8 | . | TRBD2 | TGTGCCAGCAGCACCTACCGGGTAGCGGGGGGCCGGGAGACCCAGTACTTC | CASSTYRVAGGRETQYF
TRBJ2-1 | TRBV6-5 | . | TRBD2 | TGTGCCAGCAGTTACCTGGGTGGCGGGAGTGGGGGTGAGCAGTTCTTC | CASSYLGGGSGGEQFF
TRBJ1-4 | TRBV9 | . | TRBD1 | TGTGCCAGCAGCCCCCGGACAGGTAGTGAAAAACTGTTTTTT | CASSPRTGSEKLFF
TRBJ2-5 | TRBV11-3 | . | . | TGTGCCAGCAGCTTAGAAACACAGGAGACCCAGTACTTC | CASSLETQETQYF
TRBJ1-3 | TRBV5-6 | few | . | TGTGCCAGCAGCCGGGCGGACTCTGGAAACACCATATATTTT | CASSRADSGNTIYF
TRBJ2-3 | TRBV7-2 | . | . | TGTGCCAGCAGCTTAGGCCGACAGAATACGCAGTATTTT | CASSLGRQNTQYF
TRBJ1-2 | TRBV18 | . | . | TGTGCCAGCTCACCCCTGGCACAGGGCGATGGCTACACCTTC | CASSPLAQGDGYTF
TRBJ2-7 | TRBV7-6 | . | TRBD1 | TGTGCCAGCAGCCCGGGGACAGGGGGAGAGTACGAGCAGTACTTC | CASSPGTGGEYEQYF
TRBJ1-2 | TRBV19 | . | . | TGTGCCAGTAGTATGGGGACACGGCCCTGGGGCTACACCTTC | CASSMGTRPWGYTF
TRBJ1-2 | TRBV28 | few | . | TGTGCCAGCGGGACACCTGTGCGCTATGGCTACACCTTC | CASGTPVRYGYTF
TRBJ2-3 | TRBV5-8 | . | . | TGTGCCAGCAGCCACGTCCCTGAGGATACGCAGTATTTT | CASSHVPEDTQYF
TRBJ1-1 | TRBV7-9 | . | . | TGTGCCCTCAACGTCGGGGGTGAAGCTTTCTTT | CALNVGGEAFF